Each of the 12 T cell receptor beta chains below was sequenced from the same sample in a study of cytomegalovirus exposure and HLA in healthy donors. The PCR employed 60 Vbeta primers together with 13 Jbeta primers. Sequencing was performed with immunoSEQ multiplex PCR; in TCRdb, only in-frame clones are kept and a portion is missing. The table lists around 59,000 clones, roughly 80% of them singletons. The specimen was PBMCs. Receptors were obtained from a woman aged 40 to 50 in good health and CMV-seronegative.

This clone was counted once. V usage is TRBV28 and J usage is TRBJ2-7, with 7 nucleotides matching TRBD1. Germline V gene sequence: CDR1 MDHEN, CDR2 SYDVKM. This CDR3 region has 16 residues. V lost 6 bases and J lost 2; bases outside the gene matches: 13. The CDR3 nucleotides read TGTGCCAGCAGCCTCACCGACAGGGAAGGGACCTACGAGCAGTACTTC. This gives the protein CASSLTDREGTYEQYF.

The chain uses TRBV18 and TRBJ2-7; 8 bases match TRBD1. V lost 3 bases to trimming and J lost 6 bases; unmatched junction nucleotides: 10. From germline, CDR1 is KGHSH and CDR2 LQKENI. This CDR3 spans 15 amino acids. The CDR3 loop is CASSPVGRGQVEQYF. In DNA, the CDR3 is TGTGCCAGCTCACCTGTGGGCAGGGGGCAAGTCGAGCAGTACTTC.

Concerning this clone: The junction differs from germline at one of its ends, possibly a read error. The chain recombines TRBV7-9 with TRBJ2-7; 7 bases are shared with TRBD2. This CDR3 comprises 14 residues. Germline lookup yields CDR1 SEHNR and CDR2 FQNEAQ (reference sequence). CDR3: CSSSFTSADYEQYF. DNA of the CDR3: TGTTCCAGCAGCTTCACTAGCGCCGACTACGAGCAGTACTTC.

A note on this clone: A read error may produce the germline difference seen at one junction end. The rearrangement links TRBV7-7 to TRBJ2-1, with D perhaps TRBD1 (5 bases). The CDR3 consists of 14 residues. Germline loops: CDR1 SSHAT, CDR2 FNYEAQ (reference sequence). The CDR3 sequence: CASSSGHSYSEQFF. The DNA for the CDR3 is TGTGCTAGCAGCTCTGGACACTCATACAGTGAGCAGTTCTTC.

The V gene is TRBV6-5, the J gene TRBJ2-3; 7 bases fit TRBD2. Germline V lookup: CDR1 MNHEY, CDR2 SVGAGI. V gave up 2 bases and J gave up 0 bases; unmatched junction bases: 5. This CDR3 is built from 16 residues. DNA of the CDR3: TGTGCCAGCAGTTACAGAGCGGGACTCAGCACAGATACGCAGTATTTT. Its protein product is CASSYRAGLSTDTQYF.

The chain recombines TRBV6-5 with TRBJ2-5, with D possibly matching TRBD2 (6 bases). The CDR3 runs 12 residues. The germline V gene has CDR1 MNHEY and CDR2 SVGAGI. The V and J ends lost 8 bases and 7 bases respectively, with 14 bases between them. The CDR3 DNA follows: TGTGCCAGCCGCCGGCGGGGTCGGACCCAGTACTTC. This gives the protein CASRRRGRTQYF.

The J gene is TRBJ2-2, the V gene TRBV27; 12 bases match TRBD2. The CDR3 sequence is 16 residues long. The junction had 5 bases not matched to a gene; V was cut back by 5 bases and J by 4 bases. Germline V gene lookup returns CDR1 MNHEY and CDR2 SMNVEV (reference sequence). CDR3 bases: TGTGCCAGCAGTAGCGGACTAGCGGGGTTCACCGGGGAGCTGTTTTTT. Its translation: CASSSGLAGFTGELFF.

This clone was detected a few times. CDR3: CASSLAPGQGGQQYF. In DNA, the CDR3 is TGTGCCAGCAGCTTAGCCCCGGGACAGGGAGGCCAGCAGTACTTC. This chain links TRBV7-8 with TRBJ2-7; 9 bases are a match to TRBD1. V shed 0 bases, J shed 8 bases, and the junction held 8 bases outside the gene matches. From germline, CDR1 is SGHVS and CDR2 FQNEAQ. The CDR3 extends over 15 amino acids.

The chain links TRBV6-1 to TRBJ2-5; 10 bases are shared with TRBD1. The junction had 4 bases not matched to a gene; V was cut back by 7 bases and J by 2 bases. Per germline, CDR1 MNHNS and CDR2 SASEGT. This CDR3 region has 14 residues. The DNA for the CDR3 is TGTGCCAGCAACCCGGACAGGGGGCAAGAGACCCAGTACTTC. Its translation is CASNPDRGQETQYF.

The V gene is TRBV7-9, the J gene TRBJ1-1, with 9 bases aligning to TRBD1. Unmatched junction bases numbered 7, after V lost 6 bases and J lost 2 bases. Germline assignment: CDR1 SEHNR and CDR2 FQNEAQ (reference sequence). The CDR3 has 15 residues. The CDR3 spells CASRGTGGVNTEAFF. The CDR3 nucleotides are TGTGCCAGCAGGGGTACAGGGGGCGTCAACACTGAAGCTTTCTTT.

V usage is TRBV4-1 and J usage is TRBJ2-1; 9 nucleotides match TRBD2. The CDR3 sequence is 17 residues long. Germline V gives CDR1 MGHRA, CDR2 YSYEKL. With 3 bases clipped from V and 1 base from J, the junction kept 7 bases outside the gene matches. CDR3 loop: CASSHKREAPSYNEQFF. CDR3 bases: TGCGCCAGCAGCCATAAGCGGGAGGCACCATCCTACAATGAGCAGTTCTTC.

The rearrangement links TRBV27 to TRBJ1-2, with D possibly being TRBD1 (6 bases). The CDR3 sequence is 15 residues long. Germline loops: CDR1 MNHEY, CDR2 SMNVEV (reference sequence). V lost 2 bases, J lost 7 bases, and 17 bases lay in between. CDR3 amino acids: CASSLMGAATSGYTF. CDR3 nucleotides: TGTGCCAGCAGTTTAATGGGGGCAGCGACGAGTGGCTACACCTTC.